The 20 T cell receptor beta chains given below trace back to one sample, sequenced in a study of liver allograft versus peripheral blood T cells. Study-wide background: The study compared liver allograft T cell receptor repertoires against peripheral blood repertoires of liver transplant recipients.

In TCRdb, the reads were re-called with MiXCR into one record per CDR3 protein. The table records over 15,000 distinct CDR3 sequences, 20% to 25% of them present only once. The receptors come from a human patient who had a liver transplant. Some T cells may be transferred from the graft donor.

Only a few counts were recorded for this clonotype. The rearrangement uses TRBV28 and TRBJ1-1, with 7 bases fitting TRBD1. The CDR3 is 16 residues long. V lost 4 bases to trimming and J lost 6 bases; unmatched junction nucleotides: 14. CDR1 is MDHEN and CDR2 is SYDVKM in the germline V gene. The CDR3 bases are TGTGCCAGCAGTTCTCCGGGACAGTTGATTGCTCCTGAAGCTTTCTTT. Its protein is CASSSPGQLIAPEAFF.

There are many counts of this clonotype. The gene calls are TRBV6-6 and TRBJ2-7; possibly TRBD1 for D (6 bases). V shed 7 bases and J shed 0 bases, with 13 bases lying between them. The CDR3 spans 14 residues. Germline V lookup: CDR1 MNHNY, CDR2 SVGAGI (reference sequence). CDR3 in amino acids: CASTLDSTSYEQYF. In DNA form, the CDR3 reads TGTGCCAGCACCCTGGACAGTACCTCCTACGAGCAGTACTTC.

By proportion, this clonotype is medium-sized. This chain uses TRBV6-2 or TRBV6-3 with TRBJ1-2; D remains ambiguous. The CDR3 is made up of 13 amino acids. The germline V gene has CDR1 MNHEY and CDR2 SVGEGT. The germline V and J ends were trimmed by 2 bases and 4 bases, with 8 bases remaining between them. The DNA for the CDR3 is TGTGCCAGCAGTTACGGCGGAAGCTATGGCTACACCTTC. As protein: CASSYGGSYGYTF.

This clonotype has ten or more counts. This sequence joins TRBV7-2 and TRBJ2-1; no reliable D call. This CDR3 contains 15 residues. Germline lookup yields CDR1 SGHTA and CDR2 FQGNSA. The V and J ends lost 5 bases and 0 bases respectively, with 11 bases between them. The CDR3 bases are TGTGCCAGCAGCCCATCCCTGTTCTCCTACAATGAGCAGTTCTTC. Protein: CASSPSLFSYNEQFF. The entire variable domain, with the rest obtained from reference TRBV7-2 and TRBJ2-1, is as follows: GAGVSQSPSNKVTEKGKDVELRCDPISGHTALYWYRQSLGQGLEFLIYFQGNSAPDKSGLPSDRFSAERTGGSVSTLTIQRTQQEDSAVYLCASSPSLFSYNEQFFGPGTRLTVL.

This clonotype is classed as medium-sized (0.01 to 0.1%). This CDR3 reads CASSGNRDGLPFSTDTQYF. For the CDR3, the DNA is TGTGCCAGCAGCGGTAACCGGGACGGACTACCTTTCAGCACAGATACGCAGTATTTT. The chain is built from TRBV13 and TRBJ2-3, with D possibly being TRBD2 (6 bases). This CDR3 is 19 amino acids long. Germline CDR1 and CDR2: PRHDT and FYEKMQ (reference sequence). The V and J ends lost 5 bases and 0 bases respectively, with 24 bases between them.

Comment on this clonotype: A much bigger clone sits one base away, suggesting this may be a read error. The chain carries TRBV6-1 and TRBJ2-2; D is possibly TRBD1 (6 bases). V shed 6 bases and J shed 1 base, with 12 bases lying between them. Per germline, CDR1 MNHNS and CDR2 SASEGT. The CDR3 runs 15 residues. The CDR3 spells CASRLTGRNTGELFF. CDR3 nucleotide sequence: TGTGCCAGCAGGCTTACAGGGAGGAACACCGGGGAGCTGTTTTTT.

This clonotype has just a few counts. V is TRBV19 and J is TRBJ2-7; D is unresolved. V lost 5 bases to trimming and J lost 7 bases, with 12 bases between them. CDR3 size: 12 residues. CDR1 and CDR2 (germline): LNHDA, SQIVND (reference sequence). The CDR3 sequence is CASSPAPGEQYF. CDR3 in DNA: TGTGCCAGTAGTCCCGCCCCCGGAGAGCAGTACTTC.

This clonotype ranks as medium-sized. This sequence joins TRBV6-2 or TRBV6-3 and TRBJ2-6, with D perhaps TRBD1 (7 bases). From germline, CDR1 is MNHEY and CDR2 SVGEGT. The CDR3 has 17 residues. V dropped 6 bases and J dropped 3 bases, with 18 bases sitting between them. The CDR3 loop is CASSRGTAVFGANVLTF. CDR3 sequence (DNA): TGTGCCAGCAGCCGGGGGACAGCTGTATTTGGGGCCAACGTCCTGACTTTC.

This clonotype was observed a handful of times. V gene TRBV6-1 combines with J gene TRBJ2-7, with D possibly matching TRBD1 (6 bases). This CDR3 contains 13 residues. CDR1 and CDR2 (germline): MNHNS, SASEGT. Trimming took off 8 bases at V and 3 bases at J, with 14 bases between the two ends. This CDR3 is CASGRTVDYEQYF. For the CDR3, the DNA is TGTGCCAGCGGCCGGACAGTAGACTACGAGCAGTACTTC.

By its share, this clonotype is medium-sized. The chain joins TRBV5-6 to TRBJ1-1; D remains ambiguous. The length of the CDR3 is 15 residues. V lost 4 bases and J lost 1, with 14 bases in between. Looked up from germline, CDR1 is SGHDT and CDR2 is YYEEEE. This chain's CDR3 is CASSPLTLENTEAFF. DNA for the CDR3: TGTGCCAGCAGCCCGTTGACCCTCGAGAACACTGAAGCTTTCTTT. The full variable domain, in which reference TRBV5-6 and TRBJ1-1 provide the parts outside the CDR3, is DAGVTQSPTHLIKTRGQQVTLRCSPKSGHDTVSWYQQALGQGPQFIFQYYEEEERQRGNFPDRFSGHQFPNYSSELNVNALLLGDSALYLCASSPLTLENTEAFFGQGTRLTVV.

The chain links TRBV5-6 to TRBJ1-4; TRBD1 might be the D (5 bases). CDR3 length equals 15 residues. V was pared by 0 bases and J by 7 bases, with 13 bases between. Germline V gene data show CDR1 as SGHDT and CDR2 as YYEEEE. CDR3 nucleotides: TGTGCCAGCAGCTTGGGGGCAGGGCGTGTTGAAAAACTGTTTTTT. Residues: CASSLGAGRVEKLFF.

This clonotype was seen more than once but under ten times. The chain employs TRBV30 and TRBJ2-1, with 13 positions matching TRBD2. The germline V gene encodes CDR1 GTSNPN and CDR2 SVGIG (reference sequence). The CDR3 runs 13 residues. Germline trimming cut 6 bases from V and 7 bases from J; bases unmatched to any gene: 3. The chain's CDR3 is CACEGLAGNEQFF. The DNA of the CDR3 is TGTGCCTGCGAGGGACTAGCGGGAAATGAGCAGTTCTTC.

This clonotype showed up just a few times. V usage is TRBV6-2 or TRBV6-3 and J usage is TRBJ2-5; TRBD1 is a possible D gene (7 bases). Trimming took off 7 bases at V and 5 bases at J, with 20 bases between the two ends. This CDR3 region has 15 residues. CDR1 and CDR2 (germline): MNHEY, SVGEGT. DNA of the CDR3: TGTGCCAGCACCGAGCCAGGGGGAGGTGGGGAGACCCAGTACTTC. This translates into CASTEPGGGGETQYF.

The chain links TRBV19 to TRBJ1-6; D perhaps matches TRBD1 (6 bases). This CDR3 comprises 15 residues. V was shortened by 6 bases and J by 9 bases, with 18 bases between the two germline ends. CDR1 is LNHDA and CDR2 is SQIVND in the germline V gene (reference sequence). The CDR3 DNA reads as TGTGCCAGTAGCCTCGGAAGGGGGTTAGGTTCACCCCTCCACTTT. The encoded protein is CASSLGRGLGSPLHF.

The chain employs TRBV7-2 and TRBJ2-1; weak D call: TRBD1 (5 bases). V shed 3 bases and J shed 7 bases, with 10 bases lying between them. The CDR3 runs 13 residues. The germline CDR1 and CDR2 sequences are SGHTA and FQGNSA. The CDR3 region has the DNA TGTGCCAGCAGCTTTGGGTCAGGGAATGAGCAGTTCTTC. Amino acids: CASSFGSGNEQFF.

The gene calls are TRBV28 and TRBJ2-1; 8 bases fit TRBD2. This CDR3 contains 14 residues. V lost 7 bases, J lost 1 base, and 3 bases stayed unmatched. Germline lookup yields CDR1 MDHEN and CDR2 SYDVKM. In DNA, the CDR3 is TGTGCCAGCACCTCGGGGGGGTCCTACAATGAGCAGTTCTTC. Translated: CASTSGGSYNEQFF.

This chain connects TRBV19 to TRBJ2-7, with 8 positions matching TRBD1. The V gene's germline CDR1 is LNHDA and CDR2 SQIVND (reference sequence). This CDR3 region has 15 residues. V lost 4 bases and J lost 7; bases outside the gene matches: 12. The chain's CDR3 is CASSTLDRALVEQYF. In DNA form, the CDR3 reads TGTGCCAGTAGTACATTGGACAGGGCCCTTGTGGAGCAGTACTTC.

The V call is TRBV7-3, the J call TRBJ2-7; 9 bases match TRBD2. The CDR3 contains 13 residues. The V segment lost 5 bases and the J segment 7 bases; nucleotides outside the gene matches: 6. The germline gives CDR1 SGHTA, CDR2 FQGTGA. CDR3 in amino acids: CASSPGTSREQYF. The CDR3 DNA sequence: TGTGCCAGCAGCCCCGGGACTAGCAGAGAGCAGTACTTC.

This rearrangement joins TRBV6-5 to TRBJ1-4; TRBD1 matches 8 bases. From germline, CDR1 is MNHEY and CDR2 SVGAGI. The junction had 9 bases not matched to a gene; V was cut back by 8 bases and J by 10 bases. This CDR3 region has 13 residues. The CDR3 coding sequence is TGTGCCAGCGGACAGGGAAGGGGGGGAAAACTGTTTTTT. Protein product: CASGQGRGGKLFF.

By share of the sample, this clonotype is medium-sized. V and J are TRBV18 and TRBJ1-1; D ambiguous. The CDR3 runs to 14 residues. Germline CDR1 KGHSH, CDR2 LQKENI. Trimming removed 4 bases from V and 2 bases from J, with 11 bases in between. The CDR3 reads CASSLLLGNTEAFF. The CDR3 DNA sequence: TGTGCCAGCTCACTACTTTTAGGTAACACTGAAGCTTTCTTT.